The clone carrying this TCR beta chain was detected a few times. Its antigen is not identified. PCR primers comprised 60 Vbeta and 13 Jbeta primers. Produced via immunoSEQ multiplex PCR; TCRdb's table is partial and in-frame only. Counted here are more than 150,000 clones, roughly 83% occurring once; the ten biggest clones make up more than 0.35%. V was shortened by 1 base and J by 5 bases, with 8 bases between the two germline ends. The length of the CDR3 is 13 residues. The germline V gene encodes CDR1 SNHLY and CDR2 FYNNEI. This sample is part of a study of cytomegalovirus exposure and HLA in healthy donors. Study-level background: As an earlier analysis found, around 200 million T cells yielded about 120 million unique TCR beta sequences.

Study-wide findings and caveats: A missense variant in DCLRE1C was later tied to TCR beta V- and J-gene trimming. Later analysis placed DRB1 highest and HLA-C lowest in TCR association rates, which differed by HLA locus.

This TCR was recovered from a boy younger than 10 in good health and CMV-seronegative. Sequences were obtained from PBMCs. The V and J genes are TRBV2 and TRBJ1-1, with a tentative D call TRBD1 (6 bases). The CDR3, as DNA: TGTGCCAGCAGTGAAGACAGGGTAACTGAAGCTTTCTTT. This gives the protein CASSEDRVTEAFF.